This T cell receptor (beta chain) comes out of a study of T-cell reconstitution after alpha-beta-depleted transplantation in children. Trimming cost V 6 bases and J 7 bases, with 9 bases left between them. The CDR3 sequence is 12 residues long. Using unique molecular identifiers, the investigators prepared the TCRbeta library. TCRdb used MiXCR to reprocess the PCR reads, holding one entry per CDR3 protein. The profile shows about 400,000 distinct CDR3 sequences, around 15% of them singletons. Regarding this clonotype: The antigen remains unidentified.

Study-wide points: Newly produced T cells mostly provided counts and TCRbeta diversity after one year, as hyperexpanded clones declined.

This sequence originates from a boy less than two years old who had a stem cell transplant for Wiskott-Aldrich syndrome, so the T cells may come from the graft donor. This specimen was PBMCs, mostly from graft donor cells, taken 360 days after TCRalphabeta/CD19-depleted stem cell transplant. The rearrangement links TRBV12-3 or TRBV12-4 to TRBJ2-2; unclear D gene. CDR3: CASRIPLGELFF. CDR3 bases: TGTGCCAGCAGAATCCCGCTCGGGGAGCTGTTTTTT.